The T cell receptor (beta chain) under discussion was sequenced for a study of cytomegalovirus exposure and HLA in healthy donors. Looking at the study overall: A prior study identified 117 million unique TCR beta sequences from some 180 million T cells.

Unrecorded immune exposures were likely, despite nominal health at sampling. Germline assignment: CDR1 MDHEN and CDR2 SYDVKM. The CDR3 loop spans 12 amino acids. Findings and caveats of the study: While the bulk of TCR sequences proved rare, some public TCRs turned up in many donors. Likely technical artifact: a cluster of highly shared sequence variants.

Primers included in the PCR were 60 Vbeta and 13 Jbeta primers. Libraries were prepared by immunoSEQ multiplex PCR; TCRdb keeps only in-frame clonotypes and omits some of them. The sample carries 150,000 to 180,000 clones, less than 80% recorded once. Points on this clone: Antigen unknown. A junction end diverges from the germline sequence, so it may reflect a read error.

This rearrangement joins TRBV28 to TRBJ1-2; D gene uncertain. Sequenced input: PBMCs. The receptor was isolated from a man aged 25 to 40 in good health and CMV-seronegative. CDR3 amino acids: CATSFPGYGYTF. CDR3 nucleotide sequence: TGTGCCACCAGTTTTCCCGGTTATGGCTACACCTTC.